This T cell receptor beta chain appears in the sequencing data of a study of cytomegalovirus exposure and HLA in healthy donors. Note on this clone: Its antigen remains unknown.

General study results and limits: Prediction of most subjects' HLA-A and HLA-B alleles by TCR beta sequences was reportedly accurate. The classifier was said to identify cytomegalovirus status with high specificity and sensitivity.

Primers: 60 Vbeta forward and 13 Jbeta reverse. Sequenced by immunoSEQ multiplex PCR; TCRdb stores in-frame clones only, minus some. This table holds fewer than 200,000 clones, around two thirds found once. The origin of this receptor is a man between 50 and 59 years old in good health and CMV-seronegative. The sample comprised PBMCs.

For the CDR3, the DNA is TGTGCCAGCTCACCCCCGTGGGGGGACACTGAAGCTTTCTTT. Translating gives CASSPPWGDTEAFF. The rearrangement joins TRBV18 to TRBJ1-1; possible D gene TRBD1, 5 bases. Deletions cut 3 bases from V and 3 bases from J, with 11 bases between. The CDR3 spans 14 residues. Germline V lookup: CDR1 KGHSH, CDR2 LQKENI.